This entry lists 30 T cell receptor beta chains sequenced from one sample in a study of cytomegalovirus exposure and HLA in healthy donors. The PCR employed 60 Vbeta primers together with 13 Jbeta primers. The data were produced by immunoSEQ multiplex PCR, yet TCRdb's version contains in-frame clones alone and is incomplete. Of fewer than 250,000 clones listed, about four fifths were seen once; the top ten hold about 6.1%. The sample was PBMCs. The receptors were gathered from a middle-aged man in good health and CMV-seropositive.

CDR3 sequence: CASSGESAYEQYV. CDR3 in DNA: TGTGCCAGCAGCGGGGAGTCTGCCTACGAGCAGTACGTC. The chain couples TRBV11-2 to TRBJ2-7, with TRBD2 as a possible D gene (5 bases). CDR3 length: 13 residues. Deletions cut 5 bases from V and 2 bases from J, with 10 bases between. The germline V gene has CDR1 SGHAT and CDR2 FQNNGV.

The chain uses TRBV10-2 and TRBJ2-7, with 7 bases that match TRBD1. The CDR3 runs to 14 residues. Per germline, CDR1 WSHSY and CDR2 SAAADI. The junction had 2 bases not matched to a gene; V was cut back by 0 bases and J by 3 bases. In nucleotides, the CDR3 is TGCGCCAGCAGTGAGTCCCGACAGGGCTACGAGCAGTACGTC. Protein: CASSESRQGYEQYV.

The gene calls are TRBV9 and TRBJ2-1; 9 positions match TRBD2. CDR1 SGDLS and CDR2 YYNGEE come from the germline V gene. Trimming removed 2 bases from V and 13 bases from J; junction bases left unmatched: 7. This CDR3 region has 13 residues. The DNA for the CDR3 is TGTGCCAGCAGCGTTCAGCGGGAGGAACGTCAGTTCTTC. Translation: CASSVQREERQFF. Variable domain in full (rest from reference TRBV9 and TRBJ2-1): DSGVTQTPKHLITATGQRVTLRCSPRSGDLSVYWYQQSLDQGLQFLIQYYNGEERAKGNILERFSAQQFPDLHSELNLSSLELGDSALYFCASSVQREERQFFGPGTRLTVL.

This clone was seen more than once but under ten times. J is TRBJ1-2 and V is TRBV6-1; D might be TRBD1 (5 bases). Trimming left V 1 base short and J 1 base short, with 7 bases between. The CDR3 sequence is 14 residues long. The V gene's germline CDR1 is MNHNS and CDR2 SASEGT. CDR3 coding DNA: TGTGCCAGCAGTGAAGTTAGGGGTAACTATGGCTACACCTTC. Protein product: CASSEVRGNYGYTF.

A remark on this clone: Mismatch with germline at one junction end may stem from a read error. The CDR3 loop reads CASSTGPSEANTEAFF. CDR3 nucleotide sequence: TGTGCTAGCAGCACAGGCCCTTCAGAGGCGAACACTGAAGCTTTCTTT. The V gene is TRBV7-7, the J gene TRBJ1-1; tentative D call: TRBD1 (5 bases). Germline V gene lookup returns CDR1 SSHAT and CDR2 FNYEAQ (reference sequence). The CDR3 has 16 residues.

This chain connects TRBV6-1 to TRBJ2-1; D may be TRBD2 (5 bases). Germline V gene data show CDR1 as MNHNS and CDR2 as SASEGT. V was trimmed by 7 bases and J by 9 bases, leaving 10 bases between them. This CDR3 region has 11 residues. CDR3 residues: CASTGVGEQFF. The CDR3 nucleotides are TGTGCCAGCACCGGGGTAGGTGAGCAGTTCTTC.

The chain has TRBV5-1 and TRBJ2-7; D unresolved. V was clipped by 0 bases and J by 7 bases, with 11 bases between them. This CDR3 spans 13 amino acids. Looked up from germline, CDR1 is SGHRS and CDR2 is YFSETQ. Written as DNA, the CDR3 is TGCGCCAGCAGCTTGGAGGGTTTTGGGGAGCAGTACGTC. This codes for CASSLEGFGEQYV.

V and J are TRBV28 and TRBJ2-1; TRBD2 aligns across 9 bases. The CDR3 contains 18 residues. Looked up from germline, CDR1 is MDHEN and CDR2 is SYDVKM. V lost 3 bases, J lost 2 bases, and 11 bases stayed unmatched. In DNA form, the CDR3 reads TGTGCCAGCAGTTTCGGTCTCGGGCTAGCGGGAACCTACAATGAGCAGTTCTTC. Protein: CASSFGLGLAGTYNEQFF.

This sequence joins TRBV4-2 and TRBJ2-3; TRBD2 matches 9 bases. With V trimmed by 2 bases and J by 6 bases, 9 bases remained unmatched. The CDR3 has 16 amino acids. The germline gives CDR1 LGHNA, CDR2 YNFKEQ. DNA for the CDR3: TGTGCCAGCAGCCAACCGAGCGGGAGGATCGGCGATACGCAGTATTTT. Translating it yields CASSQPSGRIGDTQYF.

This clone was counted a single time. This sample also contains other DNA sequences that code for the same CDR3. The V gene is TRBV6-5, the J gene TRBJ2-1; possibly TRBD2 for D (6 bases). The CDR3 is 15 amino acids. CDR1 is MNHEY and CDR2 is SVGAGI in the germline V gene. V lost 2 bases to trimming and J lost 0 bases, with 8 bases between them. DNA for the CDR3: TGTGCCAGCAGTTACGGGGGGAGCTCCTACAATGAGCAGTTCTTC. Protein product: CASSYGGSSYNEQFF.

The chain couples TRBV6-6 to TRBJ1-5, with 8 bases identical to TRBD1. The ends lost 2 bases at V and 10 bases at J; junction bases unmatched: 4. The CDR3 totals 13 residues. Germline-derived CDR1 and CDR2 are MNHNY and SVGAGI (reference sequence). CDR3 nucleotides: TGTGCCAGCAGTTACGAAGGACAGGGACCCCAGCATTTT. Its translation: CASSYEGQGPQHF.

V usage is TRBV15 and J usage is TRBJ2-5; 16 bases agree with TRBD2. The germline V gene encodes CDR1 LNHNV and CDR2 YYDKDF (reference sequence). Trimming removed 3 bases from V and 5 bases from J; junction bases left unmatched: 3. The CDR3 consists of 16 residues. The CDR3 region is CATSRGLAGGGETQYF. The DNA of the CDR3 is TGTGCCACCAGCAGGGGACTAGCGGGAGGGGGGGAGACCCAGTACTTC. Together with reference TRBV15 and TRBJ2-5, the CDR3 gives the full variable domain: DAMVIQNPRYQVTQFGKPVTLSCSQTLNHNVMYWYQQKSSQAPKLLFHYYDKDFNNEADTPDNFQSRRPNTSFCFLDIRSPGLGDTAMYLCATSRGLAGGGETQYFGPGTRLLVL.

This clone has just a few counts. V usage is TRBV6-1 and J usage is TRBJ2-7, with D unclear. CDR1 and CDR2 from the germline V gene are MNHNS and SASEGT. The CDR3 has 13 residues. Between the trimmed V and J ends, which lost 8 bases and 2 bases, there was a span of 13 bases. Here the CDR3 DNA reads TGTGCCAGCCGACACGTCTTAACCTACGAGCAGTACTTC. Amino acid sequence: CASRHVLTYEQYF.

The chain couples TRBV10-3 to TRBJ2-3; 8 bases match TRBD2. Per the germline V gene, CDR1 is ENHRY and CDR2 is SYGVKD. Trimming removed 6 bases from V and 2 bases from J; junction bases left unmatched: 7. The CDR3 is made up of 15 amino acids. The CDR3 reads CAIRPGLVVTDTQYF. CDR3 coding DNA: TGTGCCATCAGACCGGGACTAGTAGTCACAGATACGCAGTATTTT.

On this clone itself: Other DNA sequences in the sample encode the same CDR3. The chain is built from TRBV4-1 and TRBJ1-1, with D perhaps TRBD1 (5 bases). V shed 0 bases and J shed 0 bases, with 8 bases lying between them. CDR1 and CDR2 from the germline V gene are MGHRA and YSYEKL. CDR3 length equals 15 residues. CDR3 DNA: TGCGCCAGCAGCCAAGATAGGGGTCTGAACACTGAAGCTTTCTTT. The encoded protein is CASSQDRGLNTEAFF.

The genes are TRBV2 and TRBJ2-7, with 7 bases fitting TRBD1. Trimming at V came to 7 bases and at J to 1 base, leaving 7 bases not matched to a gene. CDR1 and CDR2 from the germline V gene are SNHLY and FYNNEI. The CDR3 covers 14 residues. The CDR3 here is CASTLDRRSYEQYF. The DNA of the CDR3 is TGTGCCAGCACCCTGGACAGGAGATCCTACGAGCAGTACTTC.

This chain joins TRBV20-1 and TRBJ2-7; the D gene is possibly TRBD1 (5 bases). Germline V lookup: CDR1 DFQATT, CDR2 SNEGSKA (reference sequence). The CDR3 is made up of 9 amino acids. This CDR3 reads CSARQGRNV. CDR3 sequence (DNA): TGCAGTGCTAGACAGGGAAGGAACGTC.

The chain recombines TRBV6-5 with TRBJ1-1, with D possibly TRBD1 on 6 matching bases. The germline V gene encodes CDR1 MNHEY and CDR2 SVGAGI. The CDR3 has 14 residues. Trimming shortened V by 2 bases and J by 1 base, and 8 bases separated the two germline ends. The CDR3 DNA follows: TGTGCCAGCAGTTACGGGGGCAAGAACACTGAAGCTTTCTTT. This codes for CASSYGGKNTEAFF.

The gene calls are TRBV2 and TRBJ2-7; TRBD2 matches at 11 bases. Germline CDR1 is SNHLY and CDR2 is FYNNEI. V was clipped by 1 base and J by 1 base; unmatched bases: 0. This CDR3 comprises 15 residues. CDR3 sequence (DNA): TGTGCCAGCAGTGAAGGACTAGCGGGATCCTACGAGCAGTACGTC. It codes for CASSEGLAGSYEQYV.

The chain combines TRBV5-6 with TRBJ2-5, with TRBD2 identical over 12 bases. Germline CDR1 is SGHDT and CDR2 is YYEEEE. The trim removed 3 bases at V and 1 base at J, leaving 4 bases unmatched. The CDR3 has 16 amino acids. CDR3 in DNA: TGTGCCAGCAGCTACGGACTAGCGGGAACCCAAGAGACCCAGTACTTC. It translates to CASSYGLAGTQETQYF.

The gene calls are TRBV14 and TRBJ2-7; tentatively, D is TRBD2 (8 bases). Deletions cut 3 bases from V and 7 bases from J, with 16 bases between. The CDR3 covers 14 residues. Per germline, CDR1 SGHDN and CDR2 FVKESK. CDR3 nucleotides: TGTGCCAGCAGCCACGCGACAGGGACTAGGGAGCAGTACTTC. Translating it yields CASSHATGTREQYF.

CDR3 region: CASSLPSVDTDTQYF. CDR3 nucleotides: TGTGCCAGCAGCTTGCCTAGCGTAGACACAGATACGCAGTATTTT. The rearrangement uses TRBV5-4 and TRBJ2-3; TRBD2 is a possible D gene (6 bases). Germline V gene sequence: CDR1 SGHNT, CDR2 YYREEE (reference sequence). CDR3 length: 15 amino acids. The germline V and J ends were trimmed by 1 base and 2 bases, with 11 bases remaining between them.

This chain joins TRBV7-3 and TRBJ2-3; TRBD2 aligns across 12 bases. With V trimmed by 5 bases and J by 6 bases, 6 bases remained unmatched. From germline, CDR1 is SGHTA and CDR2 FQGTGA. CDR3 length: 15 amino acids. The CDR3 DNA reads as TGTGCCAGCAGCCTAATAGGGACTAGCGGGGATACGCAGTATTTT. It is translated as CASSLIGTSGDTQYF.

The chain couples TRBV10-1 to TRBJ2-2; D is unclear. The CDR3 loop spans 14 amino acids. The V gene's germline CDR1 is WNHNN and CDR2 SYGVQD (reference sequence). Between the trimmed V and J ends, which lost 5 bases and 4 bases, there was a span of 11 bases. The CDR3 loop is CASSPWSGTGELFF. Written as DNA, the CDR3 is TGCGCCAGCAGTCCCTGGAGTGGCACCGGGGAGCTGTTTTTT.

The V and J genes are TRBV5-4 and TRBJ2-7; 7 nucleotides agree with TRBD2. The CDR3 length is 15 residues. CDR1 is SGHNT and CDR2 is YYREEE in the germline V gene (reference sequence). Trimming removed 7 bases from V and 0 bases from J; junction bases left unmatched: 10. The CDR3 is CASSGTIGSSYEQYV. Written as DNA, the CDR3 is TGTGCCAGCTCCGGGACTATCGGGAGCTCCTACGAGCAGTACGTC.

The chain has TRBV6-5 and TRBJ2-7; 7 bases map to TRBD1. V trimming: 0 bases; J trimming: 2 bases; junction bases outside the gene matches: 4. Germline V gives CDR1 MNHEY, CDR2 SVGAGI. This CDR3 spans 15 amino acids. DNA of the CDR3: TGTGCCAGCAGTTACTCGACAGGGACACCCTACGAGCAGTACTTC. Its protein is CASSYSTGTPYEQYF.

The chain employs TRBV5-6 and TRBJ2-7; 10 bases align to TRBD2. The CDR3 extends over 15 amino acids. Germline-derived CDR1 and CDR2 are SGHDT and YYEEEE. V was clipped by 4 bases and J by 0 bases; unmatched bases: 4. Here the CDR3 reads CASSGLAEHSYEQYF. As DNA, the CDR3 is TGTGCCAGCAGCGGACTAGCGGAGCACTCCTACGAGCAGTACTTC.

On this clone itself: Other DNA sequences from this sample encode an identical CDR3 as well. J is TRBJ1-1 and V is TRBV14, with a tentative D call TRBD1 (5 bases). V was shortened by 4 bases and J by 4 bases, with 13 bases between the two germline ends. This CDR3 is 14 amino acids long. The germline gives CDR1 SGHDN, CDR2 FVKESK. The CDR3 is CASSLLRVGTEAFF. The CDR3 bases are TGTGCCAGCAGCCTCCTCAGGGTGGGCACTGAAGCTTTCTTT.

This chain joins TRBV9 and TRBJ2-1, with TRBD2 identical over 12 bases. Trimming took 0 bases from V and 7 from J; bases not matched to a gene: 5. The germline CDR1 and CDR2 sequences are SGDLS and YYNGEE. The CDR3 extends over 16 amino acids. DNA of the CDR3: TGTGCCAGCAGCGTAGAAGGGGGGACTAGCGGGAATGAGCAGTTCTTC. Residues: CASSVEGGTSGNEQFF.

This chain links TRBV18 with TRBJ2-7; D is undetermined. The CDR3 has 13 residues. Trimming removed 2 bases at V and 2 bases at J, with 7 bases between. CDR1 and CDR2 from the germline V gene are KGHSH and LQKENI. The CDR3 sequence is CASSPAPTYEQYF. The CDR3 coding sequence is TGTGCCAGCTCACCAGCACCTACCTACGAGCAGTACTTC.